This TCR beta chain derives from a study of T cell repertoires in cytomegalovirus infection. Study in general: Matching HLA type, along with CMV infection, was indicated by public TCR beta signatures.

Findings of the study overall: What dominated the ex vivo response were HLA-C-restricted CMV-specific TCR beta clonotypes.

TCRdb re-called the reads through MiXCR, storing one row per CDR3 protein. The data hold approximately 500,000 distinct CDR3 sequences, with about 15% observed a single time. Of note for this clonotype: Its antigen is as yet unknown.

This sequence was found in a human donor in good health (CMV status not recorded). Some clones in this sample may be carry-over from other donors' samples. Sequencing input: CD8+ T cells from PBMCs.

In nucleotides, the CDR3 is TGTGCCAGCAGCCTTCTCAGCGGGAAGGGCCGCAATGAGCAGTTCTTC. Encoded protein: CASSLLSGKGRNEQFF. The chain links TRBV7-9 to TRBJ2-1, with 7 bases aligning to TRBD2. The CDR3 sequence is 16 residues long. After removal of 5 bases from V and 6 bases from J, the junction contained 13 bases not matched to a gene. CDR1 is SEHNR, CDR2 FQNEAQ, per germline (reference sequence).